Reported below is one T cell receptor (beta chain). This clonotype was seen ten or more times. No cognate antigen has been identified for it. Base quality data are lacking; no much larger clone is found one base away. Libraries were made using RACE. The data were produced on a NextSeq 500. During library preparation, unique molecular identifiers were attached to individual cDNA molecules so that TCRs could be counted quantitatively and reproducibly. For every blood RNA sample, sequencing covered both the TCR alpha and TCR beta chains. Per the original workflow: A median of around 96,000 TCRs per sample was observed, with a range of 23,224 to 690,600. V, J and CDR3 annotation of the TCR reads was performed with the Decombinator software suite. Every sample was subsampled to the same number of TCRs (28,000) for the PS versus PT1 abundance plots. Expanded TCRs were defined as absent before sensitization and observed at least eight times at the 2-week time point. The public reads were reanalyzed by TCRdb: fastp trimming at Q25, MiXCR alignment, in-frame beta chains only. Identical CDR3 proteins give one entry, which carries the most common genes and DNA. The V and J calls and clone size come from TCRdb's table, not from the authors' own analysis. Within this sample are under 300,000 distinct CDR3 sequences, with 8.6% of them counted one time only. The ten most abundant clones make up over 2% of the sample.

This sample was taken from a study of human T cells and chemical hapten exposure (dated by TCRdb to about 2021). About the investigation overall: For sensitization, 2% DPC in acetone was applied to a 2 cm by 2 cm area of upper inner arm skin. The patient cohort, mostly female, included alopecia areata with under or over 50% scalp involvement, alopecia totalis and alopecia universalis. Libraries were pooled for sequencing, and per-sample TCR yields varied mainly because of small differences in library volumes within the pool. Patient blood was sampled pre-sensitization (week 0) and at 2, 6 and about 24 weeks after DPC sensitization. Blood for TCR sequencing was provided by twenty-nine alopecia patients at one to four time points (pre-sensitization, 2, 6 and 24 weeks). Patch testing was done on the upper back using Finn chambers containing 0.01% DPC, and results were scored after 6 days according to International Contact Dermatitis Research Group standards. Throughout the study period of around 25 weeks, patients also received therapeutic DPC doses to the scalp every week. Peripheral blood TCR repertoire changes were tracked in vivo in alopecia patients during primary and secondary sensitization to the hapten diphenylcyclopropenone (DPC).

The investigation overall reported the following: Patch test score was positively correlated with the number of PT1 expanded TCRs, with significance at thresholds 8, 16 and 32 but not at 4. DPC sensitization did not change the number of TCRs with a frequency above 1 in 1000, and there was no evidence of changes in global repertoire structure. After repeated subsampling, the strength of the expansion versus patch-test correlation and the threshold at which it became significant changed. Compared with pre-sensitization or healthy control sets, expanded TCRs formed significantly more large CDR3 similarity clusters, which is consistent with antigen-driven responses. Because every patient had alopecia, a presumed autoimmune disease, the patients' immune response might differ from that of healthy individuals.

The time point label on this specimen signifies: pre-sensitization, week 0. This sample's treatment or condition label indicates: therapeutic diphenylcyclopropenone sensitization with weekly scalp DPC. At each patch-test visit, blood was drawn before the patch test was applied. Patients were eligible if aged 18 to 70, diagnosed with alopecia and judged suitable for DPC therapy, and pregnant patients were excluded. Total RNA was isolated from unfractionated whole blood collected in Tempus Blood RNA tubes. The clonotype originates from a woman aged 40 to 50 with alopecia areata. Some clones in this sample may be carry-over from other donors' samples. Source: whole blood, taken in connection with sensitization to the hapten diphenylcyclopropenone (DPC).

The nucleotides read TGTGCCAGCAGCAGGGGCTTCTCGGGGGGCAATCAGCCCCAGCATTTT. The encoded protein is CASSRGFSGGNQPQHF. This sequence uses TRBV12-3 or TRBV12-4 and TRBJ1-5; a tentative D match to TRBD1 spans 6 bases. V and J are truncated by 6 bases and 2 bases respectively, leaving an intervening sequence of 17 bases. The CDR3 runs 16 amino acids, cysteine and phenylalanine included. Of the read, only the CDR3 DNA is kept; its 48 bases are in frame from base 1.